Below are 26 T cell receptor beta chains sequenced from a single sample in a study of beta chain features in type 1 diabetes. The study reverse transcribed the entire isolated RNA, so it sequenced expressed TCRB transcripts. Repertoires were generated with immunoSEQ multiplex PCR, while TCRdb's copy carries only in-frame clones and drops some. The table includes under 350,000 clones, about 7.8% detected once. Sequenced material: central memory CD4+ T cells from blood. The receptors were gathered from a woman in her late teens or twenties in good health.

The CDR3 sequence is CASSVGGVPSETQYF. In nucleotides, the CDR3 is TGTGCCAGCAGCGTAGGTGGAGTCCCCTCAGAGACCCAGTACTTC. V gene TRBV9 combines with J gene TRBJ2-5, with D uncertain. V was cut by 0 bases and J by 4 bases, with 13 bases left in between. Germline V gene lookup returns CDR1 SGDLS and CDR2 YYNGEE. The CDR3 consists of 15 residues.

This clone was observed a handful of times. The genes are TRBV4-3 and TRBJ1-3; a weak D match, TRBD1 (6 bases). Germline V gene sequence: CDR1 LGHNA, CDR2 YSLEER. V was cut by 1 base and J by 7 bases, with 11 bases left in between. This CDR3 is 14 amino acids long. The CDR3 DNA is TGCGCCAGCAGCCAAGTCGGGACACAGAACACCATATATTTT. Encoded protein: CASSQVGTQNTIYF.

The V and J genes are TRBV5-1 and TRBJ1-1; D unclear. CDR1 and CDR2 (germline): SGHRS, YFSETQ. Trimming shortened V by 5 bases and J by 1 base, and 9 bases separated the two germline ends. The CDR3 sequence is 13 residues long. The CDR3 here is CASSSQPNTEAFF. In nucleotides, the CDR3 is TGCGCCAGCAGTTCCCAACCGAACACTGAAGCTTTCTTT.

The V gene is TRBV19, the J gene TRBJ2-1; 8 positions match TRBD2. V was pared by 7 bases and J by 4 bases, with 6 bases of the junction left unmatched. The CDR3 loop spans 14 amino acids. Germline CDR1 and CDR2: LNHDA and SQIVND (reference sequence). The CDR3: CASTAREGYNEQFF. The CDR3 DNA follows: TGTGCCAGTACGGCACGGGAGGGGTACAATGAGCAGTTCTTC.

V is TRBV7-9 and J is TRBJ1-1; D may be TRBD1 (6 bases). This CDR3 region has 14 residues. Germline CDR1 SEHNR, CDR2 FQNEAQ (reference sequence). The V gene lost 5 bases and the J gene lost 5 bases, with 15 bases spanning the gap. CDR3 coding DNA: TGTGCCAGCAGCCTCGTTGGGGGGCGTACTGAAGCTTTCTTT. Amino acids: CASSLVGGRTEAFF.

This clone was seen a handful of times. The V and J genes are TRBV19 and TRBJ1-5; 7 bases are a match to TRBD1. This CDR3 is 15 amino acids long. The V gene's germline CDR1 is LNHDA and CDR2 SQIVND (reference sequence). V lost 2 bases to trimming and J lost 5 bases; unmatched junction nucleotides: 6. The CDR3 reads CASSIMDRLYQPQHF. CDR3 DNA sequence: TGTGCCAGTAGTATAATGGACAGGTTATATCAGCCCCAGCATTTT.

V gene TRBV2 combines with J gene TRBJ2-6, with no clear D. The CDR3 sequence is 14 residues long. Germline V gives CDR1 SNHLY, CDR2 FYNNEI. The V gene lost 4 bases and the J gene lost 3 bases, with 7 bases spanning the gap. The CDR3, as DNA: TGTGCCAGCAGTGTGCTCATTGGGGCCAACGTCCTGACTTTC. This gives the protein CASSVLIGANVLTF. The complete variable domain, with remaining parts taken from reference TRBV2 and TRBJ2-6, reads EPEVTQTPSHQVTQMGQEVILRCVPISNHLYFYWYRQILGQKVEFLVSFYNNEISEKSEIFDDQFSVERPDGSNFTLKIRSTKLEDSAMYFCASSVLIGANVLTFGAGSRLTVL.

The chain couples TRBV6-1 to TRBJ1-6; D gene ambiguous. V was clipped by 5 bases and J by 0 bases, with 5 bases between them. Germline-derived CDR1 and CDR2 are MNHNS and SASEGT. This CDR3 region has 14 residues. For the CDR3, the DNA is TGTGCCAGCAGTTATGTCTCCTATAATTCACCCCTCCACTTT. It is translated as CASSYVSYNSPLHF.

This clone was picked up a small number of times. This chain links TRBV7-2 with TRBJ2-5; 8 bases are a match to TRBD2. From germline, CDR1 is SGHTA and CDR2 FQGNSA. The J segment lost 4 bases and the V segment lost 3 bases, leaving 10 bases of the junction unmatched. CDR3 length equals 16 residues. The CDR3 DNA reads TGTGCCAGCAGCTTCGATGTACGGGGGGGCGGAGAGACCCAGTACTTC. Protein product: CASSFDVRGGGETQYF.

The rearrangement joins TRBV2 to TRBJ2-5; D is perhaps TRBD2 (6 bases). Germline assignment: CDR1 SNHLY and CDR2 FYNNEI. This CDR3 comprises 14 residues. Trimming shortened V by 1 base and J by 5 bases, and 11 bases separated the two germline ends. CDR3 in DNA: TGTGCCAGCAGTGAAGGGCGGGACGCGGAGACCCAGTACTTC. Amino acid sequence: CASSEGRDAETQYF.

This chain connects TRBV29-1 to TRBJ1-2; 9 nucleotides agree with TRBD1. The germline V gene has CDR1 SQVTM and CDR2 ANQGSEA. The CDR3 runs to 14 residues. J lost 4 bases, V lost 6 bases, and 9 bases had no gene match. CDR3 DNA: TGCAGCGTAGCCCCCGGGACAGGGAGCTATGGCTACACCTTC. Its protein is CSVAPGTGSYGYTF.

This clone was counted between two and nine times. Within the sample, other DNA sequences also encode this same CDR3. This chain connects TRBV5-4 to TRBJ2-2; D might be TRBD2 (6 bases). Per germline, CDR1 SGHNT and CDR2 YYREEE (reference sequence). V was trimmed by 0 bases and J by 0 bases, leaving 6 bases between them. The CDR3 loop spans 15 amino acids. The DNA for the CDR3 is TGTGCCAGCAGCTTGGGACTAGCGAACACCGGGGAGCTGTTTTTT. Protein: CASSLGLANTGELFF.

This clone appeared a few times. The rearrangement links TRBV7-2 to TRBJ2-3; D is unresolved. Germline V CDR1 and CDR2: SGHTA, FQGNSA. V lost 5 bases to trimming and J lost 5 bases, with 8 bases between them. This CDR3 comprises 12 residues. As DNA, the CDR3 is TGTGCCAGCAGCCCCTCGAGAGATACGCAGTATTTT. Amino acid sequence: CASSPSRDTQYF.

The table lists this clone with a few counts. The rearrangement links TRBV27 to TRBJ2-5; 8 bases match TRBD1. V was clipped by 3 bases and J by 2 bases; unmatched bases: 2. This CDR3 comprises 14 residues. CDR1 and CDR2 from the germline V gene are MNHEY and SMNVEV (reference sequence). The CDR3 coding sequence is TGTGCCAGCAGTTTCCGGGACAGGCAAGAGACCCAGTACTTC. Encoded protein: CASSFRDRQETQYF.

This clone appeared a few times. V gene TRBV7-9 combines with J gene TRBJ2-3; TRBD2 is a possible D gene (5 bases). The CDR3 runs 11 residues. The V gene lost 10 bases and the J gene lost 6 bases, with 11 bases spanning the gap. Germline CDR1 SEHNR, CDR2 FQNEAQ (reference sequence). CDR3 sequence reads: CATSGGDTQYF. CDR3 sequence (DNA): TGTGCCACCTCGGGCGGGGATACGCAGTATTTT. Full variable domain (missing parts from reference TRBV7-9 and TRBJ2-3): DTGVSQNPRHKITKRGQNVTFRCDPISEHNRLYWYRQTLGQGPEFLTYFQNEAQLEKSRLLSDRFSAERPKGSFSTLEIQRTEQGDSAMYLCATSGGDTQYFGPGTRLTVL.

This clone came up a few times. The CDR3 bases are TGTGCCAGCACTTTAGAGTCCAGCACTGAAGCTTTCTTT. It codes for CASTLESSTEAFF. V gene TRBV6-1 combines with J gene TRBJ1-1; no clear D gene. This CDR3 is built from 13 residues. The ends were cut back, 7 bases at V and 4 bases at J, with 13 bases in the middle. Germline V CDR1 and CDR2: MNHNS, SASEGT.

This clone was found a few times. This CDR3 is CASRIDLNTEAFF. For the CDR3, the DNA is TGTGCCAGCAGGATAGACTTGAACACTGAAGCTTTCTTT. J is TRBJ1-1 and V is TRBV2; D is unclear. The ends were cut back, 6 bases at V and 0 bases at J, with 8 bases in the middle. The CDR3 totals 13 residues. Germline assignment: CDR1 SNHLY and CDR2 FYNNEI.

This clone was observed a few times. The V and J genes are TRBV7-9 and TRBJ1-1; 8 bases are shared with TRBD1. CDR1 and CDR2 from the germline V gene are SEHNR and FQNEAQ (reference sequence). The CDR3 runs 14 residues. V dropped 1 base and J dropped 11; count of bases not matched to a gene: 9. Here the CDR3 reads CASSLDNRGRMAFF. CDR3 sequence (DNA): TGTGCCAGCAGCTTAGATAACAGGGGGAGAATGGCTTTCTTT.

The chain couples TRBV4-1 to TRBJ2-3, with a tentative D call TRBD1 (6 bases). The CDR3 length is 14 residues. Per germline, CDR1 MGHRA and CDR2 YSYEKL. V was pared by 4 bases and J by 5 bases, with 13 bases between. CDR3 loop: CASSRYRDGDTQYF. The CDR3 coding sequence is TGCGCCAGCAGCCGGTACAGGGACGGAGATACGCAGTATTTT.

The CDR3 reads CASRSGSNYGYTF. CDR3 DNA sequence: TGTGCCAGCAGATCAGGGAGTAACTATGGCTACACCTTC. The chain employs TRBV28 and TRBJ1-2, with D perhaps matching TRBD1 (5 bases). Germline V gene sequence: CDR1 MDHEN, CDR2 SYDVKM. V lost 6 bases and J 1 base, leaving 9 bases between the germline ends. The CDR3 sequence is 13 residues long.

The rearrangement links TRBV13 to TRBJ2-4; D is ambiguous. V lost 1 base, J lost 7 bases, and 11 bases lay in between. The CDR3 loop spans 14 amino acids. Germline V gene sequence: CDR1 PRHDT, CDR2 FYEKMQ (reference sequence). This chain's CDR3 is CASSLVGLGNIQYF. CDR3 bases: TGTGCCAGCAGCTTAGTTGGGCTTGGGAACATTCAGTACTTC.

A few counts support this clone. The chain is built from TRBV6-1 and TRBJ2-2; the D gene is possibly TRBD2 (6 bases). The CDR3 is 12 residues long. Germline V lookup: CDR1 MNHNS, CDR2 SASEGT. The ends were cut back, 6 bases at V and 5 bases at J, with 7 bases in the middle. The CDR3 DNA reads TGTGCCAGCAGCGCGGGGACCGGGGAGCTGTTTTTT. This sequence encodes CASSAGTGELFF.

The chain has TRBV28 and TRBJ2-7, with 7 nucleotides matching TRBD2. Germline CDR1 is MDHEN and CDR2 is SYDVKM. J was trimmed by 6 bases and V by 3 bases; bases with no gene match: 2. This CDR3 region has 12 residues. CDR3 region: CASSLSGGEQYV. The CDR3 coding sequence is TGTGCCAGCAGTTTGTCGGGGGGCGAGCAGTACGTC.

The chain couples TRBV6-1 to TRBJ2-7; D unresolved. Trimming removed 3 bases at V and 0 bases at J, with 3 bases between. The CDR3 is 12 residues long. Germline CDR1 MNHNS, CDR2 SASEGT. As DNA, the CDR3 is TGTGCCAGCAGTGACCTCTCCTACGAGCAGTACGTC. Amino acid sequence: CASSDLSYEQYV.

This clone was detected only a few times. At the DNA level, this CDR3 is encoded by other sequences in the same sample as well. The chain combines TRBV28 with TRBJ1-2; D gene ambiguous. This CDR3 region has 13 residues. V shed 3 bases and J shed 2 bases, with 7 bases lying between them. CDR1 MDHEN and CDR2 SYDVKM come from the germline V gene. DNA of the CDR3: TGTGCCAGCAGTTTCTCTCGGAACTATGGCTACACCTTC. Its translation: CASSFSRNYGYTF.

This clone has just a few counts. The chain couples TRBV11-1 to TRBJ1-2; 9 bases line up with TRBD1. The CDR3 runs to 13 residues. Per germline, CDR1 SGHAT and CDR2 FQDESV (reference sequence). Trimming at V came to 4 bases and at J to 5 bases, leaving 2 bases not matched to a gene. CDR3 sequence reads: CASSSGQGYGYTF. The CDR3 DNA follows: TGTGCCAGCAGCTCGGGACAGGGATATGGCTACACCTTC. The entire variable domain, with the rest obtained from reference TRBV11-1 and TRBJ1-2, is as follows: EAEVAQSPRYKITEKSQAVAFWCDPISGHATLYWYRQILGQGPELLVQFQDESVVDDSQLPKDRFSAERLKGVDSTLKIQPAELGDSAMYLCASSSGQGYGYTFGSGTRLTVV.